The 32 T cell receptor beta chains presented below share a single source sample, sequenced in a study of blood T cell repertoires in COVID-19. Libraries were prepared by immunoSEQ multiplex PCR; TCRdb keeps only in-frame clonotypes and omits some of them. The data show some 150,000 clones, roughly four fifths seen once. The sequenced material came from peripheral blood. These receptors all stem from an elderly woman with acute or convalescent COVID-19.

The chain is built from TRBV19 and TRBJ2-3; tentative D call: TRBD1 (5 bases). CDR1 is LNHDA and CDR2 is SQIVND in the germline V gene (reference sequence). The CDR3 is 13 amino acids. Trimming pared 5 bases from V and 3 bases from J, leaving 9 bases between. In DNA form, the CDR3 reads TGTGCCAGTAGTGCATCAGGGACAGATACGCAGTATTTT. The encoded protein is CASSASGTDTQYF.

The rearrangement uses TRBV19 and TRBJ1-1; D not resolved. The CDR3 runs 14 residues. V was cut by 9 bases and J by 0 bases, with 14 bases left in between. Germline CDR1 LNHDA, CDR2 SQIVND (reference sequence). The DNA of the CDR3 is TGTGCCAGCTCCTTTCAGACTATGAACACTGAAGCTTTCTTT. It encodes CASSFQTMNTEAFF.

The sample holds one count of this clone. CDR3 coding DNA: TGTGCCAGCAGCCAAGGGACAGGGGGCCAGCAGTTCTTC. This gives the protein CASSQGTGGQQFF. J is TRBJ2-1 and V is TRBV7-2, with 12 bases aligning to TRBD1. J lost 11 bases, V lost 5 bases, and 4 bases had no gene match. CDR3 length: 13 residues. In germline, CDR1 is SGHTA, CDR2 FQGNSA.

CDR3 DNA sequence: TGTGCCACCGGGAAGACAGGGGCAGGCACTGAAGCTTTCTTT. Its protein product is CATGKTGAGTEAFF. The chain links TRBV15 to TRBJ1-1; TRBD1 agrees at 8 bases. CDR3 size: 14 residues. Germline lookup yields CDR1 LNHNV and CDR2 YYDKDF (reference sequence). With 8 bases clipped from V and 4 bases from J, the junction kept 9 bases outside the gene matches.

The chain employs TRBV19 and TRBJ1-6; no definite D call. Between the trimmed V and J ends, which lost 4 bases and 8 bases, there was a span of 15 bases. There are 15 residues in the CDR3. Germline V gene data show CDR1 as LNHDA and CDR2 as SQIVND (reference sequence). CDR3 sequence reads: CASSKQASQDSPLHF. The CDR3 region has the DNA TGTGCCAGTAGTAAGCAGGCTTCGCAAGATTCACCCCTCCACTTT.

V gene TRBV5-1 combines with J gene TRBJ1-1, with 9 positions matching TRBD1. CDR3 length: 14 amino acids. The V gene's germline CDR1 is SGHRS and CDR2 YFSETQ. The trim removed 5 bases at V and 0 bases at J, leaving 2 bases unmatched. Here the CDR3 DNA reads TGCGCCAGCAGACGGACAGGGGTGAACACTGAAGCTTTCTTT. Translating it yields CASRRTGVNTEAFF.

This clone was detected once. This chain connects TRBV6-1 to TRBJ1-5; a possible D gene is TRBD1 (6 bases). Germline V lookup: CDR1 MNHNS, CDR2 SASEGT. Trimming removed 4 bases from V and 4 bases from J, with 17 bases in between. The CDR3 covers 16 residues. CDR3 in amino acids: CASSGHLYRENQPQHF. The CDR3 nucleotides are TGTGCCAGCAGTGGTCACCTTTACAGGGAGAATCAGCCCCAGCATTTT.

CDR3 nucleotides: TGTGCCAGTGACACAGGGATTATCGGGGAGCTGTTTTTT. This encodes CASDTGIIGELFF. The chain uses TRBV19 and TRBJ2-2; D may be TRBD1 (6 bases). The V end lost 8 bases, the J end lost 7 bases, and 14 bases lay between the germline ends. Germline CDR1 reads LNHDA; CDR2 reads SQIVND (reference sequence). CDR3 size: 13 residues.

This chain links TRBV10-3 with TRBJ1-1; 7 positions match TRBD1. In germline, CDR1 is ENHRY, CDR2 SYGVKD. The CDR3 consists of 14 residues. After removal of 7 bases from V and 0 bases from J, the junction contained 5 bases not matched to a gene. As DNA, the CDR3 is TGTGCCATCAATCGACAGGGCATGAACACTGAAGCTTTCTTT. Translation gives CAINRQGMNTEAFF.

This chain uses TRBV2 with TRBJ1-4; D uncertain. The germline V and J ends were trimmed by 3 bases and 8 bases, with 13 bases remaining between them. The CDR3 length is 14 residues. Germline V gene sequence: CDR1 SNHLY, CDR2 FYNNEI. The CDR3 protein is CASSDIRGGEKLFF. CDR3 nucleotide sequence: TGTGCCAGCAGTGATATTCGAGGAGGCGAAAAACTGTTTTTT.

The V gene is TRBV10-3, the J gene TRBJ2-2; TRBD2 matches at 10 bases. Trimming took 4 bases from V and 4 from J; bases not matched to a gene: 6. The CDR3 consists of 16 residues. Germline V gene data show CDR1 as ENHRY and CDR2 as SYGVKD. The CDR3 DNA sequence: TGTGCCATCAGTGTCCTAGCGGGGGTATCCACCGGGGAGCTGTTTTTT. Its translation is CAISVLAGVSTGELFF.

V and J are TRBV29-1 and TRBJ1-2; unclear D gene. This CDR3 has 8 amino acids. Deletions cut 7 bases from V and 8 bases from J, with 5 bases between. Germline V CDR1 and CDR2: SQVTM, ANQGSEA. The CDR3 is CSAIGYTF. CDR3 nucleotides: TGCAGCGCTATAGGCTACACCTTC.

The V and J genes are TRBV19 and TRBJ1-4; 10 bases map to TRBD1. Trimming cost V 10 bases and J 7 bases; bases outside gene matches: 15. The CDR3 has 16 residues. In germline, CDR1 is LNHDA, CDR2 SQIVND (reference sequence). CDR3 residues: CATSTGGVFGGEKLFF. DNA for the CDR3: TGTGCCACCTCGACAGGGGGCGTGTTTGGGGGTGAAAAACTGTTTTTT.

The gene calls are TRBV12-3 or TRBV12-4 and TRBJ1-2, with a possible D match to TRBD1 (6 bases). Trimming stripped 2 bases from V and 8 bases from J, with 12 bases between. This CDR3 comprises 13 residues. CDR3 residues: CASSLIQGQGYTF. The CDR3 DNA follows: TGTGCCAGCAGTTTAATCCAGGGGCAGGGCTACACCTTC.

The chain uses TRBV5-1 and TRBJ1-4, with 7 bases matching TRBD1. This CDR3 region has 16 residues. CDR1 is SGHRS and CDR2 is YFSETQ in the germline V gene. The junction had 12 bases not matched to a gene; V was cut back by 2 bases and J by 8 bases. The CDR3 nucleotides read TGCGCCAGCAGCTTAAACCGAAGGACAGGTGGGGAAAAACTGTTTTTT. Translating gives CASSLNRRTGGEKLFF.

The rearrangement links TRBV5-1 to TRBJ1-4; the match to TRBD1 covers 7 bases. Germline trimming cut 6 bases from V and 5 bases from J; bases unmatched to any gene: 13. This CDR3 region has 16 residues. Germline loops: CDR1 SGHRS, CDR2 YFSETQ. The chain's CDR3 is CASTTGYSPKNEKLFF. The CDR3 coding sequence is TGCGCCAGCACGACAGGGTACTCCCCAAAGAATGAAAAACTGTTTTTT.

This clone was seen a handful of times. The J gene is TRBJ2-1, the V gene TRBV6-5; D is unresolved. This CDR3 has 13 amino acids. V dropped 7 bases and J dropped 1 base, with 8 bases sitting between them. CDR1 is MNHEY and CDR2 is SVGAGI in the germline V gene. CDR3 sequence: CASNPRSYNEQFF. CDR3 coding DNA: TGTGCCAGCAACCCACGGTCCTACAATGAGCAGTTCTTC.

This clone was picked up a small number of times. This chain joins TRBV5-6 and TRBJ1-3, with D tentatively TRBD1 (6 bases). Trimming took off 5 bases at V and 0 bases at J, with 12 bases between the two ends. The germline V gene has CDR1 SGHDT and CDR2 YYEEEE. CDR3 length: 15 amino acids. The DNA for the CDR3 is TGTGCCAGCAGATACAGGGCTGCCTCTGGAAACACCATATATTTT. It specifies CASRYRAASGNTIYF.

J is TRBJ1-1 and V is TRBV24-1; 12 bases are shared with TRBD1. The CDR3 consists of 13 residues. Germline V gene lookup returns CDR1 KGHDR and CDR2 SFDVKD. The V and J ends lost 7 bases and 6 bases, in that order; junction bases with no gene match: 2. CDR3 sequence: CATRGTGGSEAFF. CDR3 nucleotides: TGTGCCACCAGGGGGACAGGGGGCTCTGAAGCTTTCTTT.

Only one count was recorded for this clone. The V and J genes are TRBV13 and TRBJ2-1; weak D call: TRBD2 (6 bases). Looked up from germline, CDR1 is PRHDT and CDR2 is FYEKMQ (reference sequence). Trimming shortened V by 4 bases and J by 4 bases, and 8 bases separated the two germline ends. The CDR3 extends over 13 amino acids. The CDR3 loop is CASSSLAYNEQFF. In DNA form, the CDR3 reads TGTGCCAGCAGCTCGCTAGCGTACAATGAGCAGTTCTTC.

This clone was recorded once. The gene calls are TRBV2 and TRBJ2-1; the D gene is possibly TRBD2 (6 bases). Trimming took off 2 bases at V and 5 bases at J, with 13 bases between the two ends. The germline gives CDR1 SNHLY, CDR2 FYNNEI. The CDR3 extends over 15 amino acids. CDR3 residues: CASSELQWGDNEQFF. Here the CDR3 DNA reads TGTGCCAGCAGTGAACTACAATGGGGGGACAATGAGCAGTTCTTC.

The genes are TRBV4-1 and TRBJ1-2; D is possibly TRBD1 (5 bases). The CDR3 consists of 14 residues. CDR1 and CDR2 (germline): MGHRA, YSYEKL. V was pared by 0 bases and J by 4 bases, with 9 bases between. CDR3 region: CASSQESGFYGYTF. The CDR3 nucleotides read TGCGCCAGCAGCCAAGAATCAGGGTTCTATGGCTACACCTTC.

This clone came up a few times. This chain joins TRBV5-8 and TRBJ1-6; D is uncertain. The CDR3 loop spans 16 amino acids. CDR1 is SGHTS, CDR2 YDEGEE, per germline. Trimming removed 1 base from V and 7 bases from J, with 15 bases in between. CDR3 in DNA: TGTGCCAGCAGCTTGCAAGGCACTTCGGGAAATTCACCCCTCCACTTT. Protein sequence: CASSLQGTSGNSPLHF.

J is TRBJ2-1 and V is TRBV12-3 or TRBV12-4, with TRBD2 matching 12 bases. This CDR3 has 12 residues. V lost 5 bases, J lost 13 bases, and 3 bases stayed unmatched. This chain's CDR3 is CASSRTSGAQFF. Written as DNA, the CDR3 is TGTGCCAGCAGTCGGACTAGCGGGGCACAGTTCTTC.

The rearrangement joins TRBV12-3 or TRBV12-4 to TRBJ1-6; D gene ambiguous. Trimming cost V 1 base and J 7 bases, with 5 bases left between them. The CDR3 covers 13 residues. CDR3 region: CASSLEQNSPLHF. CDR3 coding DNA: TGTGCCAGCAGTTTAGAACAGAATTCACCCCTCCACTTT.

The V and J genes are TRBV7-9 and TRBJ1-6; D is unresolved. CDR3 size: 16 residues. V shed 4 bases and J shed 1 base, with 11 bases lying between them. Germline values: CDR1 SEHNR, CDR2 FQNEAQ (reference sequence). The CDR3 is CASSSREDSYNSPLHF. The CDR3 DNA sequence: TGTGCCAGCAGCTCGCGAGAGGATTCCTATAATTCACCCCTCCACTTT.

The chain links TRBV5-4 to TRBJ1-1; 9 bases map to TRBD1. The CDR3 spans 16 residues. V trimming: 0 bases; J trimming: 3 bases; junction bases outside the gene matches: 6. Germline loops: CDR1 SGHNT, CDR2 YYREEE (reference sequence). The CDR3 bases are TGTGCCAGCAGCTTGGAAGGGACAGGGAGGTACACTGAAGCTTTCTTT. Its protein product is CASSLEGTGRYTEAFF.

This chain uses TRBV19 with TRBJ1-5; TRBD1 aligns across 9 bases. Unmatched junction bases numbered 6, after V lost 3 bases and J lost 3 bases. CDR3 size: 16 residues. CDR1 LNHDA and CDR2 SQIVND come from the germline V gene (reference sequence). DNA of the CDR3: TGTGCCAGTAGTATTATACAGGGGGCGAACAATCAGCCCCAGCATTTT. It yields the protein CASSIIQGANNQPQHF.

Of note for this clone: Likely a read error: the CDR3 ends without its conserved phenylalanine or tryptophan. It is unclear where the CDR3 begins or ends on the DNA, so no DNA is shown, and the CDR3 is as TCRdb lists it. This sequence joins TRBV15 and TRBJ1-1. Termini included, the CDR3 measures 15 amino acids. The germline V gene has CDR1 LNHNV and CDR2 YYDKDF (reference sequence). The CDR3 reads CATSRGIGREAAVAV.

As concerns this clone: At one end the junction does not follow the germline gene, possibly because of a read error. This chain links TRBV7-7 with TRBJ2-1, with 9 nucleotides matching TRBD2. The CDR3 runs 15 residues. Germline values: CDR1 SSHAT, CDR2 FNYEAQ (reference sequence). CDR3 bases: TGTGCTAGCAGCGAAGGGCGGGGGGGATACAATGAGCAGTTCTTC. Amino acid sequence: CASSEGRGGYNEQFF. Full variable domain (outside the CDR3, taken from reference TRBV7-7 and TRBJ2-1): GAGVSQSPRYKVTKRGQDVTLRCDPISSHATLYWYQQALGQGPEFLTYFNYEAQPDKSGLPSDRFSAERPEGSISTLTIQRTEQRDSAMYRCASSEGRGGYNEQFFGPGTRLTVL.

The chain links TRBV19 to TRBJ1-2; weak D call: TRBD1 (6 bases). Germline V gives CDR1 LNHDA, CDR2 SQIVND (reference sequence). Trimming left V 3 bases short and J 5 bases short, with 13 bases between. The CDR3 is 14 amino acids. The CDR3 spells CASSIRQALYGYTF. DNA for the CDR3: TGTGCCAGTAGTATTCGACAGGCCCTGTATGGCTACACCTTC.

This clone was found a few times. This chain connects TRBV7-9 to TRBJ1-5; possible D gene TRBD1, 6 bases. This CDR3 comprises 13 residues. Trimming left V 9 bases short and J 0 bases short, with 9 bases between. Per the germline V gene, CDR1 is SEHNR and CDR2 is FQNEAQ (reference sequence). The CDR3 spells CASGGLSNQPQHF. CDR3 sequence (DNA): TGTGCCAGTGGGGGCCTTAGCAATCAGCCCCAGCATTTT. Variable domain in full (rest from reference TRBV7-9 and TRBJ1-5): DTGVSQNPRHKITKRGQNVTFRCDPISEHNRLYWYRQTLGQGPEFLTYFQNEAQLEKSRLLSDRFSAERPKGSFSTLEIQRTEQGDSAMYLCASGGLSNQPQHFGDGTRLSIL.